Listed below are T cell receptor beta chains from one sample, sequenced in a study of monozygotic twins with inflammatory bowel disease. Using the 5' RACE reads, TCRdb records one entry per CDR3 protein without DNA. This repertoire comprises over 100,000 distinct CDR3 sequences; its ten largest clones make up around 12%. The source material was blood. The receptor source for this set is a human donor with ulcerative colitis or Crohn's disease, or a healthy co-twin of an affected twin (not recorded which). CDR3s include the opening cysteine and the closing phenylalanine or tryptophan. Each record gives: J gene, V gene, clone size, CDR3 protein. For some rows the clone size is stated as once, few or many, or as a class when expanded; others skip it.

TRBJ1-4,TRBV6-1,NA,CATSDRGFREKLFF
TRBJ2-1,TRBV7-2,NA,CASSSGGYNEQFF
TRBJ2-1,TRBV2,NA,CASSEPARGRLYNEQFF
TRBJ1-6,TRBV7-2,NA,CASSSYYGDSPLHF
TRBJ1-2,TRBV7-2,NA,CASSLDIVQKSYGYTF
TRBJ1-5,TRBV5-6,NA,CASSLGRSRDNQPQHF
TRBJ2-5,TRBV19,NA,CASSTGRQETQYF
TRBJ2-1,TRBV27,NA,CASSFRVAGSSYNEQFF
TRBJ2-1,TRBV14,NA,CASSQEFRSGDEQFF
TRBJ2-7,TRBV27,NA,CASSPAGKSSYEQYF
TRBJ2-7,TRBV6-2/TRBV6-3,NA,CASSYVSGTYEQYF
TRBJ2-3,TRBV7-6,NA,CASSPPSTTDTQYF
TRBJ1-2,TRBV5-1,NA,CASSLAAGQDYGYTF
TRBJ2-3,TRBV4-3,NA,CASSPSHTGSDTQYF
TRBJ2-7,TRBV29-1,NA,CSVNRDSEQYF
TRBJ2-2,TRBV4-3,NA,CASSQEDGPNTGELFF
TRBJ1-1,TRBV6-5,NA,CASSSTGGGNTEAFF
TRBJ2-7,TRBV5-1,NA,CASSVAGGSNDEQYF
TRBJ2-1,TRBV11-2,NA,CASSLGRLGSSYNEQFF
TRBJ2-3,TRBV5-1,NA,CASSLGLAGGPQDTQYF
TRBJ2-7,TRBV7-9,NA,CASSLEIAGVSYEQYF
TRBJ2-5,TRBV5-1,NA,CASSLEGQGQETQYF
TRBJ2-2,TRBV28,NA,CATGQFANTGELFF
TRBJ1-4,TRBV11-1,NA,CASSHGRSNEKLFF
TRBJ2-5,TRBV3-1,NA,CASSPQQGPQQETQYF
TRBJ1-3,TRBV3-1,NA,CASRNRGQGSGNTIYF
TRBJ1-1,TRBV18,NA,CASSSQGRMRSNTEAFF
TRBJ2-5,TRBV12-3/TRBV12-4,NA,CASSLGDSSSRDQYF
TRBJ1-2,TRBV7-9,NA,CASSFGGERLAYGYTF
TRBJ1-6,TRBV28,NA,CASGIQGGNSPLHF
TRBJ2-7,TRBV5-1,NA,CASSSQDRGDEQYF
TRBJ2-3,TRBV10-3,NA,CAISGVQTTDTQYF
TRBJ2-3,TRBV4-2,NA,CASSQDGGVDTQYF
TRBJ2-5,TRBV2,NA,CASTKGVGQETQYF
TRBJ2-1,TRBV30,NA,CAWSVDGTGVQFF
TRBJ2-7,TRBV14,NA,CASSHPRRDGSYEQYF
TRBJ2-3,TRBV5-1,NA,CASSPVGDGTDTHYF
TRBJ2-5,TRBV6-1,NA,CASGRLWETQYF
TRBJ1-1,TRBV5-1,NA,CASSVSGVGTEAFF
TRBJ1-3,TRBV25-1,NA,CASSGPPRGPGSSSGNTIYF
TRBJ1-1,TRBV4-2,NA,CASSQESYTEAFF
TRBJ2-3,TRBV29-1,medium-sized,CSVDLAGVSDTQYF
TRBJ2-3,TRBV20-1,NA,CSASPQDRRRTDTQYF
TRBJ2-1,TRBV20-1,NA,CSALTSGLYNEQFF
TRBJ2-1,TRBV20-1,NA,CSARGYSRHVYGGMGEQFF
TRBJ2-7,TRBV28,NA,CASSDRDPYEQYF
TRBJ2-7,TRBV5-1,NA,CASSLDVITYEQYF
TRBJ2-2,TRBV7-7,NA,CASSANYGTPWNTGELFF
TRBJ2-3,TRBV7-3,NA,CASSLTWDGRTDTQYF
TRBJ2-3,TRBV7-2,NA,CASSLLVAVTDTQYF
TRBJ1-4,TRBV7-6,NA,CASSATATNEKLFF
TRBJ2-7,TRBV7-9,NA,CASSSLAGGPYEQYF
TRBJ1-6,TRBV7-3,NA,CASSLDYSGGSPLHF
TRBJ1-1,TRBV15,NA,CATSRGAGAGNTEAFF
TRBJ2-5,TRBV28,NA,CASSLGTGRGETQYF
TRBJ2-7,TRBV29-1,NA,CSVTSTGGVEQYF
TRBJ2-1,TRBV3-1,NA,CASSQGLALYNEQFF
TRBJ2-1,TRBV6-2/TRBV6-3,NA,CASRGAGSGYNEQFF
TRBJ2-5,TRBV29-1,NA,CSADSGQETQYF
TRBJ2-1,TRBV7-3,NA,CASSIGIGEQFF